The TCR beta chain under discussion was sequenced for a study of T cells in Graves' hyperthyroidism and ophthalmopathy. Study information: Peripheral blood was acquired at first diagnosis, ahead of any therapy whatsoever. General study findings and limits: Researchers report that a 13 V-J model separated ophthalmopathy from stable hyperthyroidism.

Orbital computed tomography and thyroid ultrasound, together with serum TRAb and thyroxine and clinical symptoms, were used for diagnoses. Amplification yielded TCR beta CDR3 regions, with RNA transcripts as the source. The HTBI primer set served for first-round RT-PCR of the TCR CDR3. TCRdb redid the calling of the multiplex PCR reads with MiXCR, one entry per CDR3 protein. The sample gives fewer than 450,000 distinct CDR3 sequences, approximately 17% of which show up once; 40% is in the top ten. There are many counts of this clonotype. Its specificity is not known. The sequencing input was blood. The sequence was collected from a man between 18 and 29 years old with Graves' ophthalmopathy.

CDR3 loop: CASSLGMVYEQYF. The DNA of the CDR3 is TGCGCCAGCAGCTTGGGTATGGTGTACGAGCAGTACTTC. This rearrangement joins TRBV5-1 to TRBJ2-7; no clear D. Per germline, CDR1 SGHRS and CDR2 YFSETQ. The CDR3 sequence is 13 residues long. The germline V and J ends were trimmed by 0 bases and 4 bases, with 8 bases remaining between them.